This entry describes one T cell receptor (beta chain). The specificity of this receptor is unknown. No base-level quality is on record; no much larger clone is a single base apart. This sample is part of a study of PD-1 blockade in classical Hodgkin lymphoma (TCRdb year 2020). A note on the overall study: A peripheral blood immune signature of response to PD-1 blockade in classical Hodgkin lymphoma was defined using TCR beta sequencing and CyTOF.

The meaning of the sample's time point label: newly diagnosed, previously untreated cHL patient sample. Using a Miltenyi CD4+ T cell isolation kit, CD4+ T cells were purified from thawed PBMCs through magnetic negative selection. To serve as a comparison group for the relapsed/refractory trial patients, PBMCs were sequenced from patients with newly diagnosed, previously untreated classical Hodgkin lymphoma. Peripheral blood was collected in 8 mL Vacutainer Cell Preparation Tubes, from which PBMCs were isolated by centrifugation and then cryopreserved. Purified CD4+ and CD8+ fractions were generated only in cases for which an additional PBMC sample was available. Magnetically labelled cells were depleted on LS columns in a quadroMACS separator, and the flow-through was collected as the purified fraction. CDR1 and CDR2 are read off the germline V gene (reference sequence) as MNHEY and SMNVEV. The CDR3 covers 14 residues, taking in both the cysteine and the phenylalanine. The kept DNA is CDR3 alone, 42 bases in frame from the first base. V and J are truncated by 1 base and 4 bases respectively, leaving an intervening sequence of 11 bases.

Genomic DNA was extracted with the Qiagen DNeasy kit from unsorted PBMCs and from negatively selected CD4+ and CD8+ fractions. Amplification of TCR beta CDR3 regions was done by immunoSEQ multiplex PCR with primers that anneal to V and J segments. A synthetic immune receptor repertoire was used to minimize amplification bias, and any residual bias was removed computationally once sequencing was done. The source study handled its data this way. Repertoire diversity was quantified as the Shannon entropy index using custom Python scripts. The unsorted, CD4+ and CD8+ repertoires were each analyzed separately, with the exception of combined analyses, where CD4+ and CD8+ sequences were merged in silico. What TCRdb holds here is the immuneACCESS table cut down to in-frame rearrangements. Part of the clones is not present; checked against another copy, under half of the missing clones reflect an unresolved V gene, and the others are unexplained. D and trimming were read from the DNA, whereas the V and J calls and clone size are those reported in that table. For this sample the table gives 15,000 or so clones, of which about nine tenths were detected only once. The biggest ten clones account for 0.4% to 0.55% of the sample.

What the study reported, not specific to this receptor: The study was limited to a single clinical trial cohort, and causes of repertoire differences, possibly disease activity or prior therapy, remained undefined. Baseline TCR diversity was reported as lower in newly diagnosed patients than in healthy donors, and lower still in relapsed/refractory patients.

The sequencing input was CD4+ T cells from blood. The sequence links TRBV27 to TRBJ2-7, with the D gene uncertain. This TCR derives from a human donor with classical Hodgkin lymphoma. The CDR3 region has the sequence CASSLFPPGYEQYF. The DNA is TGTGCCAGCAGTTTATTCCCCCCTGGGTACGAGCAGTACTTC.